These 5 T cell receptor beta chains were sequenced from one sample in a study of blood T cell repertoires in COVID-19. Only in-frame clones appear in the TCRdb table, and some are missing; sequencing was by immunoSEQ multiplex PCR. The table lists about 140,000 clones, over 60% of them singletons, with 2.5% to 3% in the top ten. The sequenced sample was PBMCs or T cells enriched from blood (not recorded which). Every receptor here comes from a woman in her fifties or sixties who had recovered from COVID-19.

The genes are TRBV13 and TRBJ2-5; D remains ambiguous. The germline V gene encodes CDR1 PRHDT and CDR2 FYEKMQ (reference sequence). This CDR3 is 14 amino acids long. The V end was cut by 4 bases, the J end by 2 bases, with 11 bases between. The CDR3 DNA is TGTGCCAGCAGCTCCCCGCAGGCGCAAGAGACCCAGTACTTC. Translated, it gives CASSSPQAQETQYF.

The genes are TRBV29-1 and TRBJ2-3; TRBD2 agrees at 7 bases. The V and J ends lost 6 bases and 2 bases, in that order; junction bases with no gene match: 20. The length of the CDR3 is 18 residues. From germline, CDR1 is SQVTM and CDR2 ANQGSEA. The CDR3 sequence: CSVAIHLLGRGYTDTQYF. CDR3 coding DNA: TGCAGCGTAGCGATTCATTTACTAGGGAGGGGATACACAGATACGCAGTATTTT.

In this sample, this clone turned up a few times. V is TRBV10-2 and J is TRBJ2-5; 14 bases are shared with TRBD2. J gave up 2 bases and V 8 bases, and 4 bases lay outside the gene matches. Germline loops: CDR1 WSHSY, CDR2 SAAADI. This CDR3 has 15 amino acids. DNA for the CDR3: TGCGCCAGCCGCCGGACTAGCGGGGGGCAAGAGACCCAGTACTTC. Its protein product is CASRRTSGGQETQYF.

This chain uses TRBV19 with TRBJ2-3, with 11 positions matching TRBD2. The germline V gene has CDR1 LNHDA and CDR2 SQIVND (reference sequence). This CDR3 region has 15 residues. V was pared by 8 bases and J by 7 bases, with 11 bases of the junction left unmatched. The CDR3 reads CASSRLAGTANTQYF. CDR3 DNA sequence: TGTGCCAGTTCGAGACTAGCGGGGACTGCGAATACGCAGTATTTT.

The rearrangement uses TRBV5-1 and TRBJ2-3; D is ambiguous. Between the trimmed V and J ends, which lost 1 base and 0 bases, there was a span of 6 bases. Germline CDR1 reads SGHRS; CDR2 reads YFSETQ. The CDR3 spans 14 residues. As DNA, the CDR3 is TGCGCCAGCAGCTTGACAGTTAGCACAGATACGCAGTATTTT. This sequence encodes CASSLTVSTDTQYF.